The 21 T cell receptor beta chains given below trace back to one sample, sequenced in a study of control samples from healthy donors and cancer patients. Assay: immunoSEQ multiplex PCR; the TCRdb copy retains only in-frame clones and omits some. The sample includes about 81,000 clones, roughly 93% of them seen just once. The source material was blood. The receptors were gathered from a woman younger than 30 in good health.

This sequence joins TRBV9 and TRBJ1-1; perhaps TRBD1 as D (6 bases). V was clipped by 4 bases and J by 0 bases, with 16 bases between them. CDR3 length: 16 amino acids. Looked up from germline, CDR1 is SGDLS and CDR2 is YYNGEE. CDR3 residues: CASSTSGQTLNTEAFF. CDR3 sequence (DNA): TGTGCCAGCAGCACAAGCGGACAGACCTTGAACACTGAAGCTTTCTTT.

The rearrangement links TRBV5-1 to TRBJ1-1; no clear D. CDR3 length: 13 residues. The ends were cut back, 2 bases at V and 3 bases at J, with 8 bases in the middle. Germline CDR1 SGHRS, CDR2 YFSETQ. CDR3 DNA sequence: TGCGCCAGCAGCTTACAGACACACACTGAAGCTTTCTTT. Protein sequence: CASSLQTHTEAFF.

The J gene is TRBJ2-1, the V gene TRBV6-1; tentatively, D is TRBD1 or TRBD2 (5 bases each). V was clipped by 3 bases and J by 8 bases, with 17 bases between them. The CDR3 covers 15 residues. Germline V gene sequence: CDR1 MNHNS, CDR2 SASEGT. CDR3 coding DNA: TGTGCCAGCAGTGAGGGACGAGAGTTGGTGGATGAGCAGTTCTTC. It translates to CASSEGRELVDEQFF.

CDR3 residues: CASRLVQDRGLISNQPQHF. In DNA, the CDR3 is TGTGCAAGTCGCTTAGTTCAGGACAGGGGGTTGATAAGCAATCAGCCCCAGCATTTT. The chain uses TRBV12-2 and TRBJ1-5; no DNA check was done on the table's D call, TRBD1. TRBV12-2 is recorded as a pseudogene. The CDR3 is 19 residues long.

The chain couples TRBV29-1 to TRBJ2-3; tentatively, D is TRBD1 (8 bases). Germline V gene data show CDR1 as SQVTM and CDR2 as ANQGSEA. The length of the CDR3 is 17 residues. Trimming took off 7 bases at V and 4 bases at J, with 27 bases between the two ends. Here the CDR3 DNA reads TGCAGCGGTTGGGGAAACAGGGGGGCGGGGGAGGCAGATACGCAGTATTTT. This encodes CSGWGNRGAGEADTQYF.

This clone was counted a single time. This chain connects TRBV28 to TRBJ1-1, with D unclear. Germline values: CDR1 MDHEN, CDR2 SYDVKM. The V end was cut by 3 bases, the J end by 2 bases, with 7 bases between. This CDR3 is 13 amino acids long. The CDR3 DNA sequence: TGTGCCAGCAGTTTTAGTGGTAACACTGAAGCTTTCTTT. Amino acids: CASSFSGNTEAFF.

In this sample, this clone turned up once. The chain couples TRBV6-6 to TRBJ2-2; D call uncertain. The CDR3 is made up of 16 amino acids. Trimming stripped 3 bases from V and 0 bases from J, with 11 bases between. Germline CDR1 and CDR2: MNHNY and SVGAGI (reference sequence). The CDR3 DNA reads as TGTGCCAGCAGTTATGTAGTACAGACGAACACCGGGGAGCTGTTTTTT. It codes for CASSYVVQTNTGELFF.

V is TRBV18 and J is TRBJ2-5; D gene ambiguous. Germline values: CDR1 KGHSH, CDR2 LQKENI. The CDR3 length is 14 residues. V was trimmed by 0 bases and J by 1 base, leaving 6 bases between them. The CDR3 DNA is TGTGCCAGCTCACCACCGCATACCCAAGAGACCCAGTACTTC. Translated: CASSPPHTQETQYF.

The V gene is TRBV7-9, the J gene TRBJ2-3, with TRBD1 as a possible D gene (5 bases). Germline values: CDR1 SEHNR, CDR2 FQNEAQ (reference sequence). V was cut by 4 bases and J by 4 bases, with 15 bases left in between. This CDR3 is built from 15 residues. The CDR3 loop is CASSSTVKVADTQYF. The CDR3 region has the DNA TGTGCCAGCAGCTCGACAGTAAAGGTCGCAGATACGCAGTATTTT.

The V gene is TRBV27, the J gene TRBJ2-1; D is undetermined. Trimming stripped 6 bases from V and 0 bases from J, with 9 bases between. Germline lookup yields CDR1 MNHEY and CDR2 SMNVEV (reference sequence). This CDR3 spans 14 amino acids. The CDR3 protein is CASRDVSSYNEQFF. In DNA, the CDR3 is TGTGCCAGCAGGGACGTGAGCTCCTACAATGAGCAGTTCTTC.

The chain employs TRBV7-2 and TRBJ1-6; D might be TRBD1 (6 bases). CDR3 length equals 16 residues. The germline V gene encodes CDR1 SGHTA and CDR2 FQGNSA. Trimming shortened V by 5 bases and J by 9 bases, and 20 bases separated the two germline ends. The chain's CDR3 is CASSPDRNPAGSPLHF. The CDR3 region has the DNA TGTGCCAGCAGCCCCGACAGGAACCCAGCCGGTTCACCCCTCCACTTT.

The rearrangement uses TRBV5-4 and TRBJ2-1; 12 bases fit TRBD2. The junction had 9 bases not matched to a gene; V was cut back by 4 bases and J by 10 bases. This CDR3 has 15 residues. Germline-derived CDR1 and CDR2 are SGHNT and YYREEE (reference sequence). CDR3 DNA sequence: TGTGCCAGCAGCGGCTGGACTAGCGGGGCGATGGAGCAGTTCTTC. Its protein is CASSGWTSGAMEQFF. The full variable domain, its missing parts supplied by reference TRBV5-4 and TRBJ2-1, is ETGVTQSPTHLIKTRGQQVTLRCSSQSGHNTVSWYQQALGQGPQFIFQYYREEENGRGNFPPRFSGLQFPNYSSELNVNALELDDSALYLCASSGWTSGAMEQFFGPGTRLTVL.

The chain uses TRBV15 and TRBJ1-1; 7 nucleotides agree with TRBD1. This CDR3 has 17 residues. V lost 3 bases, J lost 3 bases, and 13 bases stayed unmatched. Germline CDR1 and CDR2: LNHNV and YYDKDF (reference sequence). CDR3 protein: CATSREDRPQLDTEAFF. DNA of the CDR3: TGTGCCACCAGCAGGGAGGACAGGCCCCAATTGGACACTGAAGCTTTCTTT.

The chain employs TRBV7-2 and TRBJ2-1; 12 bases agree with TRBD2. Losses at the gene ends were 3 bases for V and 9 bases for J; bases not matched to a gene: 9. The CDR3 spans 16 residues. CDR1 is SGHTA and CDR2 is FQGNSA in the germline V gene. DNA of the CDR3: TGTGCCAGCAGCTTCTCTCTAGCGGGGGGGCGCGGTGAGCAGTTCTTC. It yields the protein CASSFSLAGGRGEQFF.

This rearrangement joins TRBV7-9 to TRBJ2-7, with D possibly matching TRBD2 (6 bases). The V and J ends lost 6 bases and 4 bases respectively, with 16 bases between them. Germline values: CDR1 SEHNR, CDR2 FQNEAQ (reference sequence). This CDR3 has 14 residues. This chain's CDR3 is CASSSTGTEYEQYF. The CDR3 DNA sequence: TGTGCCAGCAGTTCCACCGGGACTGAGTACGAGCAGTACTTC.

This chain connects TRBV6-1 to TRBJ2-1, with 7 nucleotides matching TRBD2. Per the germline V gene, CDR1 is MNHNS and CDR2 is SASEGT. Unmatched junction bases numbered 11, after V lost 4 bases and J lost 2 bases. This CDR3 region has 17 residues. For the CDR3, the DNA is TGTGCCAGCAGTGTTCTCCCTGGCGGGACTACCTACAATGAGCAGTTCTTC. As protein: CASSVLPGGTTYNEQFF.

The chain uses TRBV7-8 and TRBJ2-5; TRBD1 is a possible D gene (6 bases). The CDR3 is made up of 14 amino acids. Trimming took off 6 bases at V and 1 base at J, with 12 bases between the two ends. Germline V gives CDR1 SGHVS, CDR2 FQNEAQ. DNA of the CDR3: TGTGCCAGCAGACTGCAGGGGCCCCAAGAGACCCAGTACTTC. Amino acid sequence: CASRLQGPQETQYF.

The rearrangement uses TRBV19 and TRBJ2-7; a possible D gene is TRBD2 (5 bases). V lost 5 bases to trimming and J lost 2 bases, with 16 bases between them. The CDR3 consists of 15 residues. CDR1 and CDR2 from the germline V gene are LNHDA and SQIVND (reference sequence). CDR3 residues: CASSDPSGNPYEQYF. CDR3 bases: TGTGCCAGTAGTGATCCTTCCGGGAATCCCTACGAGCAGTACTTC.

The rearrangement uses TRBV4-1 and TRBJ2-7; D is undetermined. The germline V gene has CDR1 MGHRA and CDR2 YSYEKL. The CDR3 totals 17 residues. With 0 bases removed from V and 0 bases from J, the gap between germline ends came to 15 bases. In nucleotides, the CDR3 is TGCGCCAGCAGCCAAGACCCTCCCAGCCCTAGCTCCTACGAGCAGTACTTC. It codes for CASSQDPPSPSSYEQYF.

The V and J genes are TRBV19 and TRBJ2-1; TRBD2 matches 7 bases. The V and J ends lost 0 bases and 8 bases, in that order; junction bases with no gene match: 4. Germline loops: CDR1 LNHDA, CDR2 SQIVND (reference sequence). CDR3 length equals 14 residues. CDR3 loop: CASSIDSGRDEQFF. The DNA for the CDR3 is TGTGCCAGTAGTATAGATTCAGGGAGGGATGAGCAGTTCTTC.

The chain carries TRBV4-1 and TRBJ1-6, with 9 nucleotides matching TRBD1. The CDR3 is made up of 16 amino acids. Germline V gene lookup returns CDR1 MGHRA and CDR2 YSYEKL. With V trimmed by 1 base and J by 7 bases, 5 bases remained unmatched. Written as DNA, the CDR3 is TGCGCCAGCAGCCAAGGGGGGACAGGGCGCAATTCACCCCTCCACTTT. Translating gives CASSQGGTGRNSPLHF.